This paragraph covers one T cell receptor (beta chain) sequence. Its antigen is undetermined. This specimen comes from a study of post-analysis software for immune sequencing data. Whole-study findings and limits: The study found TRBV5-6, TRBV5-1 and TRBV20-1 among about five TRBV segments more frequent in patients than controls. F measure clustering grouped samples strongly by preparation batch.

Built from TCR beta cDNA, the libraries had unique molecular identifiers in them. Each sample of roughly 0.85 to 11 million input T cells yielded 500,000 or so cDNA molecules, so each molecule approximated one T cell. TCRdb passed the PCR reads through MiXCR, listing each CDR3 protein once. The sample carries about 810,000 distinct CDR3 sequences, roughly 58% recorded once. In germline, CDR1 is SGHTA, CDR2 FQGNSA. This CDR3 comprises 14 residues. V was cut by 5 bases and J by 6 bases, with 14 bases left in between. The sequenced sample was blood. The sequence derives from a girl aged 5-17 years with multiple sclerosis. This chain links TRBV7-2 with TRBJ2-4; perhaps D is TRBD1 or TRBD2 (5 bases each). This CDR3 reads CASSPPWDLNIQYF. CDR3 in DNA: TGTGCCAGCAGCCCCCCTTGGGACCTAAACATTCAGTACTTC.